This TCR beta chain originates from a study of Ad26.COV2.S vaccination and SARS-CoV-2 variants. Across the whole study: The COV1001 Ad26.COV2.S trial arm included the donor.

Study results and limitations: The placebo group had lower spike-specific TCR breadth than the vaccine recipients did. TCR breadth and depth analyses may have underestimated total T cell responses.

Treatment given: around 19 received Ad26.COV2.S at low or high dose, single or two shots; about 5 received placebo; per-sample allocation not given. The investigators took samples on day 63 after the first vaccine or placebo injection. An adult aged 18-55 years in Boston served as the donor. In the case of this clone: Its antigen is unidentified.

The data were produced by immunoSEQ multiplex PCR, yet TCRdb's version contains in-frame clones alone and is incomplete. This sample has some 370,000 clones, with approximately 83% found just once. V lost 4 bases and J lost 4; bases outside the gene matches: 3. The germline V gene encodes CDR1 SNHLY and CDR2 FYNNEI. The CDR3 sequence is 14 residues long. This specimen consisted of peripheral blood, obtained in a trial of Ad26.COV2.S vaccine versus placebo. The clonotype was recovered from a person between 18 and 65 years old who received the Ad26.COV2.S COVID-19 vaccine or a placebo. V gene TRBV2 combines with J gene TRBJ2-1; 8 bases line up with TRBD2. This chain's CDR3 is CASSVTSAYNEQFF. Here the CDR3 DNA reads TGTGCCAGCAGTGTGACTAGCGCTTACAATGAGCAGTTCTTC. The whole variable domain, filled in from reference TRBV2 and TRBJ2-1, reads EPEVTQTPSHQVTQMGQEVILRCVPISNHLYFYWYRQILGQKVEFLVSFYNNEISEKSEIFDDQFSVERPDGSNFTLKIRSTKLEDSAMYFCASSVTSAYNEQFFGPGTRLTVL.